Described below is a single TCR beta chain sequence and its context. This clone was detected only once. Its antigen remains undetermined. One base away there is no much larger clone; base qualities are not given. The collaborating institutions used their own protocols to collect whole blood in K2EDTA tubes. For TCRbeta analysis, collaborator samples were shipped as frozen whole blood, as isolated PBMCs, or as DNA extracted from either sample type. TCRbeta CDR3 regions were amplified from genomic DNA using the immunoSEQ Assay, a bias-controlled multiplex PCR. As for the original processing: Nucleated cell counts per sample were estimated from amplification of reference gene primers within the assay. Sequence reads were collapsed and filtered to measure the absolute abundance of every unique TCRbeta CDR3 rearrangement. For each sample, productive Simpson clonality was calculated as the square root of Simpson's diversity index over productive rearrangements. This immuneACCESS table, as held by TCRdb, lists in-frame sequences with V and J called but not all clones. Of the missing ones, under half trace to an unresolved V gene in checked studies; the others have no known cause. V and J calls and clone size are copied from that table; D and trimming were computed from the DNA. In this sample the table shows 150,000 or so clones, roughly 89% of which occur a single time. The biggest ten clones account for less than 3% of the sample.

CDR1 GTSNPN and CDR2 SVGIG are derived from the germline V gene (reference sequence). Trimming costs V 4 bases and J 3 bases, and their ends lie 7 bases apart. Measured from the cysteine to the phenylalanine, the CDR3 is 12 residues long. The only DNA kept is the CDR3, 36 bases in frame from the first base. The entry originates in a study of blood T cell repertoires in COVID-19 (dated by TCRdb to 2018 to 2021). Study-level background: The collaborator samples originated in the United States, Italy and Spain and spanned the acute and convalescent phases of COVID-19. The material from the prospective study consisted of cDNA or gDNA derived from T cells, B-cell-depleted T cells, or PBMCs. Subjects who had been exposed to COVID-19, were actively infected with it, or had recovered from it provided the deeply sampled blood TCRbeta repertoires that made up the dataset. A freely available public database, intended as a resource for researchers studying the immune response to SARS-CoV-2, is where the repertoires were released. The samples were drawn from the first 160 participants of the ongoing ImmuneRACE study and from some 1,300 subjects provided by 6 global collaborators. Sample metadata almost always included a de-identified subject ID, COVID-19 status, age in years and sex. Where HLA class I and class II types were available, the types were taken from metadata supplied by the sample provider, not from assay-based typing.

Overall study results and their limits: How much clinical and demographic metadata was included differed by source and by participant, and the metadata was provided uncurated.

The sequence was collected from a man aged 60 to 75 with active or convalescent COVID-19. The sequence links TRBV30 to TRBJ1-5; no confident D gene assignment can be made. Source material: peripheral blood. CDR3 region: CAWTVNNQPQHF. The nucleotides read TGTGCCTGGACAGTAAACAATCAGCCCCAGCATTTT.